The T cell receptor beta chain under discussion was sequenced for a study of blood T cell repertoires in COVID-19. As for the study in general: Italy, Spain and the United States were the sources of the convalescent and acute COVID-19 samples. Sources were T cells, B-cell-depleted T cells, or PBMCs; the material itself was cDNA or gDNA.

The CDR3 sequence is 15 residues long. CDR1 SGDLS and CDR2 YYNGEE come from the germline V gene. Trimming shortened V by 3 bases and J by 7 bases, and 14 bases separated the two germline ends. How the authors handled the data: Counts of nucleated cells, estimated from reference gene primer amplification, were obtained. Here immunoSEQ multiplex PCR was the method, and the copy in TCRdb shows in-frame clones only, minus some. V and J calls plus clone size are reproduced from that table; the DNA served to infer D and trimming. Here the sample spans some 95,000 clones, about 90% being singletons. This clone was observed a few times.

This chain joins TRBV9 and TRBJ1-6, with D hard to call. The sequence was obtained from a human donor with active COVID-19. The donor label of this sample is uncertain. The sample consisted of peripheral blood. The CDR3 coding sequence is TGTGCCAGCAGCGGAGTGGGCAGCGGGAATTCACCCCTCCACTTT. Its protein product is CASSGVGSGNSPLHF.